These 22 T cell receptor beta chains share one sample of origin, sequenced in a study of tumor and adjacent non-tumor tissue in lung cancer. No cell sorting was done before RNA was extracted from the tissue. A modified ARM-PCR protocol with three rounds of nested PCR amplified TCRbeta. TCRdb used MiXCR to reprocess the multiplex PCR reads, holding one entry per CDR3 protein. Among 200,000 to 250,000 distinct CDR3 sequences listed, about two thirds were seen once. Sequenced input: lung tumor tissue. The receptors stem from a man aged 55 to 70 with non-small cell lung cancer.

Of note for this clonotype: A much larger clone lies one base from this, so it may be a read error. J is TRBJ2-5 and V is TRBV20-1, with D perhaps matching TRBD1 (6 bases). Germline V lookup: CDR1 DFQATT, CDR2 SNEGSKA (reference sequence). The ends were cut back, 7 bases at V and 5 bases at J, with 17 bases in the middle. The CDR3 runs to 13 residues. The CDR3: CSGRGSEGETQYF. The CDR3 DNA is TGCAGTGGTAGGGGGAGTGAGGGGGAGACCCAGTACTTC.

This clonotype was seen a few times. The rearrangement links TRBV11-2 to TRBJ2-7, with D possibly being TRBD2 (5 bases). Germline CDR1 SGHAT, CDR2 FQNNGV. The CDR3 has 13 residues. Trimming pared 0 bases from V and 6 bases from J, leaving 9 bases between. The CDR3 here is CASSLEAGSEQYF. In DNA, the CDR3 is TGTGCCAGCAGCTTAGAAGCTGGGAGCGAGCAGTACTTC.

Points on this clonotype: The conserved phenylalanine or tryptophan is not found at the CDR3 terminus, so this likely reflects a read error. The chain uses TRBV29-1 and TRBJ1-1; D gene ambiguous. Germline lookup yields CDR1 SQVTM and CDR2 ANQGSEA. The CDR3 is 12 amino acids. The CDR3 sequence is CSVEGGSAEAFS. In DNA, the CDR3 is TGCAGCGTCGAAGGTGGATCCGCTGAAGCTTTCTCG.

This chain joins TRBV4-3 and TRBJ2-1, with 14 bases identical to TRBD2. V was clipped by 3 bases and J by 5 bases; unmatched bases: 6. The germline V gene has CDR1 LGHNA and CDR2 YSLEER. The CDR3 sequence is 17 residues long. The CDR3 here is CASSQGLAGVSDNEQFF. The CDR3 nucleotides are TGCGCCAGCAGCCAGGGACTAGCGGGAGTGAGCGACAATGAGCAGTTCTTC.

This chain connects TRBV11-2 to TRBJ2-5, with D maybe TRBD2 (5 bases). This CDR3 spans 15 amino acids. Germline values: CDR1 SGHAT, CDR2 FQNNGV. The V and J ends lost 3 bases and 2 bases respectively, with 13 bases between them. CDR3 sequence reads: CASSFSARRQETQYF. CDR3 coding DNA: TGTGCCAGCAGCTTTTCAGCGAGGAGGCAAGAGACCCAGTACTTC.

This chain connects TRBV20-1 to TRBJ2-5; 11 bases agree with TRBD2. V lost 2 bases and J lost 7; bases outside the gene matches: 12. CDR1 and CDR2 from the germline V gene are DFQATT and SNEGSKA (reference sequence). The CDR3 runs to 16 residues. The CDR3 nucleotides are TGCAGTGCTAGACCCTTAGCGGGGGGGCCCCCCTGGACCCAGTACTTC. Protein sequence: CSARPLAGGPPWTQYF.

The table lists this clonotype with a few counts. V usage is TRBV6-1 and J usage is TRBJ1-6, with D unclear. CDR3 length equals 12 residues. Trimming took 4 bases from V and 9 from J, leaving 7 bases between them. CDR1 and CDR2 from the germline V gene are MNHNS and SASEGT. The CDR3 region is CASSGGRSPLHF. CDR3 nucleotides: TGTGCCAGCAGTGGCGGTCGTTCACCCCTCCACTTT.

As for this clonotype: No conserved phenylalanine or tryptophan ends this CDR3, so it is likely a read error. Because the CDR3's place on the DNA is in doubt, the DNA is left out and the CDR3 is given as listed by TCRdb. This sequence joins TRBV11-3 and TRBJ2-2. A total of 12 residues make up the CDR3, ends included. The germline gives CDR1 SGHNT, CDR2 YENEEA. The CDR3 spells CASSLWTGELFI.

As concerns this clonotype: A much bigger clone sits one base away, suggesting this may be a read error. V is TRBV20-1 and J is TRBJ1-3; 10 bases are shared with TRBD1. The CDR3 contains 14 residues. The ends lost 8 bases at V and 4 bases at J; junction bases unmatched: 8. CDR1 and CDR2 (germline): DFQATT, SNEGSKA (reference sequence). CDR3 DNA: TGCAGTACGAACGACAGGGGGCACGGAAACACCATATATTTT. Its translation: CSTNDRGHGNTIYF.

As regards this clonotype: Possible read error: a much larger clone is one base away. This chain connects TRBV6-1 to TRBJ2-2, with 8 bases identical to TRBD1. The CDR3 sequence is 16 residues long. The germline gives CDR1 MNHNS, CDR2 SASEGT. The V segment lost 11 bases and the J segment 7 bases; nucleotides outside the gene matches: 18. The CDR3 DNA reads TGTGCCGCTGGTCAACTGGACAGGGTCTCCGGCGGGGAGCTGTTTTTT. It specifies CAAGQLDRVSGGELFF.

On this clonotype: The junction differs from germline at one of its ends, possibly a read error. J is TRBJ1-1 and V is TRBV11-3, with a tentative D call TRBD1 (5 bases). The CDR3 sequence is 14 residues long. Germline CDR1 SGHNT, CDR2 YENEEA. DNA of the CDR3: TGTGCCAGTAGCTGGGGCACCCAGAACACTCAAGCTTTCTTT. This gives the protein CASSWGTQNTQAFF.

The sample holds many counts of this clonotype. This chain uses TRBV5-6 with TRBJ2-6; perhaps TRBD1 as D (5 bases). CDR1 is SGHDT and CDR2 is YYEEEE in the germline V gene. Trimming pared 5 bases from V and 0 bases from J, leaving 9 bases between. This CDR3 is built from 15 residues. Written as DNA, the CDR3 is TGTGCCAGCAGTGCTCAGGGCTCTGGGGCCAACGTCCTGACTTTC. Protein: CASSAQGSGANVLTF.

This clonotype showed up many times. The rearrangement links TRBV20-1 to TRBJ1-1, with TRBD1 matching 7 bases. The germline V gene encodes CDR1 DFQATT and CDR2 SNEGSKA (reference sequence). Trimming took 5 bases from V and 4 from J; bases not matched to a gene: 7. This CDR3 has 13 residues. The CDR3 loop is CSAFWAGGTEAFF. The CDR3 DNA reads TGCAGTGCTTTCTGGGCAGGGGGCACTGAAGCTTTCTTT.

As regards this clonotype: A clone one base away is much larger, so this may be a read error. The rearrangement joins TRBV30 to TRBJ1-4; perhaps TRBD1 as D (5 bases). Deletions cut 5 bases from V and 4 bases from J, with 14 bases between. This CDR3 spans 14 amino acids. Germline lookup yields CDR1 GTSNPN and CDR2 SVGIG (reference sequence). The CDR3 sequence is CAWDGTSINEKLFF. The CDR3 DNA reads as TGTGCCTGGGACGGGACGTCGATTAATGAAAAACTGTTTTTT.

On this clonotype: Here the CDR3 omits its conserved ending phenylalanine or tryptophan, so a read error is the likely source. The chain combines TRBV4-1 with TRBJ2-1; the D is unclear. In germline, CDR1 is MGHRA, CDR2 YSYEKL. Trimming took off 0 bases at V and 7 bases at J, with 10 bases between the two ends. The CDR3 consists of 14 residues. The chain's CDR3 is CASSQDGQANEQFL. In DNA form, the CDR3 reads TGCGCCAGCAGCCAAGATGGGCAGGCAAATGAGCAGTTCTTA.

V and J are TRBV11-1 and TRBJ2-7; D unresolved. There are 16 residues in the CDR3. The ends were cut back, 0 bases at V and 9 bases at J, with 21 bases in the middle. CDR1 and CDR2 (germline): SGHAT, FQDESV (reference sequence). The CDR3 spells CASSLAIRDNPYSQYF. The CDR3, as DNA: TGTGCCAGCAGCTTAGCGATTCGTGACAACCCCTACTCGCAGTACTTC.

Turning to this clonotype: Germline is not matched at one junction end, which may reflect a read error. The chain combines TRBV11-2 with TRBJ1-1; D might be TRBD1 (5 bases). CDR1 and CDR2 (germline): SGHAT, FQNNGV. The CDR3 is 13 residues long. The CDR3 protein is CASSSRGRDFAFF. CDR3 nucleotide sequence: TGTGCCAGTAGCTCGCGCGGCAGGGATTTCGCTTTCTTT.

About this clonotype itself: Being one base from a much bigger clone, this may be a read error. Written as DNA, the CDR3 is TGCAGTGCTATGCAACTAGCGGGGGGGCCGATAGATACGCAGTATTTT. This encodes CSAMQLAGGPIDTQYF. The chain employs TRBV20-1 and TRBJ2-3, with 13 bases lining up with TRBD2. The CDR3 runs 16 residues. With V trimmed by 4 bases and J by 5 bases, 9 bases remained unmatched. Per the germline V gene, CDR1 is DFQATT and CDR2 is SNEGSKA (reference sequence).

For this clonotype: One junction end does not reproduce the germline sequence, and a read error may be involved. The chain combines TRBV4-3 with TRBJ2-7; D possibly corresponds to TRBD2 (6 bases). CDR3 length: 17 amino acids. CDR1 and CDR2 from the germline V gene are LGHNA and YSLEER. The CDR3: CASGQVVSGGSPYEQYF. As DNA, the CDR3 is TGCGCCAGCGGCCAAGTTGTTAGCGGAGGTTCGCCCTACGAGCAGTACTTC.

As for this clonotype: An end of the junction differs from the germline gene, which may be a read error. J is TRBJ2-7 and V is TRBV11-2, with D perhaps matching TRBD2 (5 bases). The CDR3 loop spans 14 amino acids. Germline V gene data show CDR1 as SGHAT and CDR2 as FQNNGV. The CDR3 region is CASSSNSGSHEQYF. The DNA of the CDR3 is TGCGCCAGCAGCTCTAACAGCGGCTCCCACGAGCAGTACTTC.

The gene calls are TRBV11-2 and TRBJ2-1; D unresolved. The germline gives CDR1 SGHAT, CDR2 FQNNGV. CDR3 length equals 11 residues. V was pared by 9 bases and J by 8 bases, with 11 bases between. Written as DNA, the CDR3 is TGTGCCAGTACCTCTGGGGATGAGCAGTTCTTC. Its translation is CASTSGDEQFF.

With respect to this clonotype: One end of the junction is discordant with germline, which a read error may explain. The chain couples TRBV13 to TRBJ2-7; D perhaps matches TRBD2 (6 bases). The CDR3 is 14 residues long. Germline V gene sequence: CDR1 PRHDT, CDR2 FYEKMQ (reference sequence). The CDR3 bases are TGCGCCAGCAGCTTAGGTAGCGGAATCTACGTGCAGTACTTC. This sequence encodes CASSLGSGIYVQYF.